The 26 T cell receptor beta chains presented below share a single source sample, sequenced in a study of T cells after posttransplantation cyclophosphamide. Treatment was busulfan-fludarabine conditioning, a marrow graft, and cyclophosphamide on days +3 and +4. Measured with immunoSEQ multiplex PCR; TCRdb has only the in-frame clones, and not every one. This table holds tens of thousands of clones, about 77% found once. The sequencing here drew on CD4+ T cells sorted from blood, taken about 1,900 days after a stem cell transplant with posttransplant cyclophosphamide. Every receptor here comes from a female patient aged 35-55 years who received an allogeneic stem cell transplant from a related donor, was CMV-positive, and had no GVHD. Some T cells may be provided by the graft donor.

The chain combines TRBV10-3 with TRBJ2-2; D gene uncertain. Trimming shortened V by 3 bases and J by 0 bases, and 5 bases separated the two germline ends. The CDR3 loop spans 14 amino acids. The germline CDR1 and CDR2 sequences are ENHRY and SYGVKD. The CDR3 is CAISDSANTGELFF. In nucleotides, the CDR3 is TGTGCCATCAGTGACAGCGCGAACACCGGGGAGCTGTTTTTT.

The rearrangement uses TRBV13 and TRBJ1-1; tentatively, D is TRBD1 (5 bases). CDR1 and CDR2 from the germline V gene are PRHDT and FYEKMQ (reference sequence). V was shortened by 6 bases and J by 1 base, with 9 bases between the two germline ends. The CDR3 spans 13 residues. CDR3 in amino acids: CASRGVGNTEAFF. The CDR3 region has the DNA TGTGCCAGCAGAGGGGTGGGGAACACTGAAGCTTTCTTT.

The J gene is TRBJ2-1, the V gene TRBV28; D unclear. This CDR3 region has 13 residues. Germline V gene sequence: CDR1 MDHEN, CDR2 SYDVKM. Between the trimmed V and J ends, which lost 2 bases and 5 bases, there was a span of 7 bases. The DNA of the CDR3 is TGTGCCAGCAGTTTACCCCGGGACAATGAGCAGTTCTTC. Its translation: CASSLPRDNEQFF.

The V gene is TRBV4-2, the J gene TRBJ2-4; 8 positions match TRBD1. Germline V gives CDR1 LGHNA, CDR2 YNFKEQ. V shed 4 bases and J 2 bases; nucleotides not matched to a gene: 16. CDR3 size: 19 residues. CDR3 region: CASSPDLAGTGETKNIQYF. The DNA of the CDR3 is TGTGCCAGCAGCCCAGATCTCGCCGGGACAGGTGAGACCAAAAACATTCAGTACTTC.

The chain has TRBV18 and TRBJ2-3; D gene uncertain. Trimming took off 6 bases at V and 6 bases at J, with 13 bases between the two ends. This CDR3 is built from 13 residues. Germline V lookup: CDR1 KGHSH, CDR2 LQKENI. The CDR3 reads CASSRLLVDTQYF. The CDR3 region has the DNA TGTGCCAGCTCGCGGCTACTTGTTGATACGCAGTATTTT. Full variable domain (rest looked up from reference TRBV18 and TRBJ2-3): NAGVMQNPRHLVRRRGQEARLRCSPMKGHSHVYWYRQLPEEGLKFMVYLQKENIIDESGMPKERFSAEFPKEGPSILRIQQVVRGDSAAYFCASSRLLVDTQYFGPGTRLTVL.

The chain is built from TRBV19 and TRBJ1-2, with D unresolved. The germline CDR1 and CDR2 sequences are LNHDA and SQIVND (reference sequence). This CDR3 is built from 14 residues. Trimming cost V 3 bases and J 3 bases, with 11 bases left between them. CDR3 nucleotides: TGTGCCAGTAGTATCGGCGGGCAGTACTATGGCTACACCTTC. It specifies CASSIGGQYYGYTF.

The J gene is TRBJ2-5, the V gene TRBV7-2, with TRBD2 identical over 7 bases. The ends lost 2 bases at V and 3 bases at J; junction bases unmatched: 3. The CDR3 runs to 14 residues. CDR1 SGHTA and CDR2 FQGNSA come from the germline V gene. CDR3 in amino acids: CASSLSGGKETQYF. In DNA form, the CDR3 reads TGTGCCAGCAGCTTATCGGGGGGAAAAGAGACCCAGTACTTC.

The rearrangement links TRBV7-3 to TRBJ2-3, with D possibly matching TRBD2 (7 bases). CDR3 length equals 14 residues. The germline V and J ends were trimmed by 3 bases and 5 bases, with 12 bases remaining between them. Germline loops: CDR1 SGHTA, CDR2 FQGTGA. Here the CDR3 reads CASSFGGGQDTQYF. Written as DNA, the CDR3 is TGTGCCAGCAGCTTCGGCGGGGGACAAGATACGCAGTATTTT.

The rearrangement joins TRBV7-2 to TRBJ1-5; TRBD1 agrees at 8 bases. CDR1 SGHTA and CDR2 FQGNSA come from the germline V gene. CDR3 length: 15 residues. With V trimmed by 5 bases and J by 6 bases, 9 bases remained unmatched. The CDR3: CASSTTGDVSQPQHF. DNA of the CDR3: TGTGCCAGCAGCACGACAGGGGACGTGAGTCAGCCCCAGCATTTT.

The CDR3 region has the DNA TGTGCCAGCAGCGCAAGGACAGGGACCGGAAACACCATATATTTT. Its translation is CASSARTGTGNTIYF. The rearrangement links TRBV5-4 to TRBJ1-3; TRBD1 matches at 8 bases. J gave up 4 bases and V 4 bases, and 7 bases lay outside the gene matches. The CDR3 is 15 amino acids. Germline CDR1 reads SGHNT; CDR2 reads YYREEE (reference sequence).

DNA for the CDR3: TGTGCCAGTAGTCCACGACAGGGGTGGCGGTGGCAGCCCCAGCATTTT. Residues: CASSPRQGWRWQPQHF. The J gene is TRBJ1-5, the V gene TRBV19; 8 bases are a match to TRBD1. Looked up from germline, CDR1 is LNHDA and CDR2 is SQIVND (reference sequence). This CDR3 contains 16 residues. The J segment lost 7 bases and the V segment lost 5 bases, leaving 13 bases of the junction unmatched.

The genes are TRBV7-9 and TRBJ1-4; 7 bases line up with TRBD1. The CDR3 runs 15 residues. Germline V gene lookup returns CDR1 SEHNR and CDR2 FQNEAQ (reference sequence). V lost 4 bases to trimming and J lost 5 bases; unmatched junction nucleotides: 7. The CDR3 spells CASSSPTGPNEKLFF. CDR3 nucleotides: TGTGCCAGCAGCTCGCCGACAGGGCCAAATGAAAAACTGTTTTTT.

The chain uses TRBV27 and TRBJ1-4; 7 bases are shared with TRBD1. The ends lost 2 bases at V and 3 bases at J; junction bases unmatched: 6. Germline values: CDR1 MNHEY, CDR2 SMNVEV (reference sequence). The CDR3 has 16 residues. CDR3: CASSLITGASNEKLFF. In nucleotides, the CDR3 is TGTGCCAGCAGTTTAATCACAGGGGCGTCTAATGAAAAACTGTTTTTT.

The rearrangement joins TRBV5-6 to TRBJ1-1; the D gene is possibly TRBD1 (5 bases). Trimming took off 4 bases at V and 4 bases at J, with 14 bases between the two ends. Looked up from germline, CDR1 is SGHDT and CDR2 is YYEEEE. This CDR3 spans 14 amino acids. CDR3 residues: CASSHVTGFTEAFF. Written as DNA, the CDR3 is TGTGCCAGCAGCCACGTTACAGGCTTCACTGAAGCTTTCTTT.

The chain uses TRBV9 and TRBJ1-4; D unresolved. CDR1 SGDLS and CDR2 YYNGEE come from the germline V gene. Trimming pared 0 bases from V and 6 bases from J, leaving 6 bases between. This CDR3 has 13 residues. CDR3 sequence: CASSVGADEKLFF. The CDR3 region has the DNA TGTGCCAGCAGCGTAGGGGCTGATGAAAAACTGTTTTTT. Variable domain in full (rest from reference TRBV9 and TRBJ1-4): DSGVTQTPKHLITATGQRVTLRCSPRSGDLSVYWYQQSLDQGLQFLIQYYNGEERAKGNILERFSAQQFPDLHSELNLSSLELGDSALYFCASSVGADEKLFFGSGTQLSVL.

The chain couples TRBV2 to TRBJ1-5, with D perhaps matching TRBD1 (6 bases). Per the germline V gene, CDR1 is SNHLY and CDR2 is FYNNEI. Trimming removed 4 bases at V and 6 bases at J, with 16 bases between. The CDR3 covers 15 residues. In nucleotides, the CDR3 is TGTGCCAGCAGTGCGGACAGCGGTCTTCGTCAGCCCCAGCATTTT. It codes for CASSADSGLRQPQHF.

CDR3 DNA sequence: TGTGCCAGCAATCGAGTCATGAACACTGAAGCTTTCTTT. It codes for CASNRVMNTEAFF. The chain carries TRBV6-5 and TRBJ1-1; no firm D call. Germline CDR1 reads MNHEY; CDR2 reads SVGAGI. V gave up 7 bases and J gave up 0 bases, with 9 bases separating them. This CDR3 spans 13 amino acids.

The V call is TRBV5-1, the J call TRBJ2-7; 9 nucleotides match TRBD1. The CDR3 extends over 14 amino acids. Germline V gene sequence: CDR1 SGHRS, CDR2 YFSETQ. V dropped 0 bases and J dropped 2; count of bases not matched to a gene: 0. CDR3 region: CASSLDRGPYEQYF. DNA for the CDR3: TGCGCCAGCAGCTTGGACAGGGGGCCCTACGAGCAGTACTTC.

The chain recombines TRBV7-2 with TRBJ1-5; possible D gene TRBD1, 6 bases. The CDR3 has 15 residues. V was shortened by 4 bases and J by 1 base, with 11 bases between the two germline ends. The V gene's germline CDR1 is SGHTA and CDR2 FQGNSA. CDR3 DNA sequence: TGTGCCAGCAGCTACAGGGTTGGGAGCAATCAGCCCCAGCATTTT. Amino acid sequence: CASSYRVGSNQPQHF. The whole variable domain, filled in from reference TRBV7-2 and TRBJ1-5, reads GAGVSQSPSNKVTEKGKDVELRCDPISGHTALYWYRQSLGQGLEFLIYFQGNSAPDKSGLPSDRFSAERTGGSVSTLTIQRTQQEDSAVYLCASSYRVGSNQPQHFGDGTRLSIL.

The rearrangement links TRBV9 to TRBJ2-1; 7 bases line up with TRBD1. The CDR3 is 17 amino acids. The J segment lost 1 base and the V segment lost 2 bases, leaving 9 bases of the junction unmatched. Germline V CDR1 and CDR2: SGDLS, YYNGEE. The DNA for the CDR3 is TGTGCCAGCAGCGTGGGTTTAGGGGGCGCATCCTACAATGAGCAGTTCTTC. Protein product: CASSVGLGGASYNEQFF.

J is TRBJ1-6 and V is TRBV11-3, with D tentatively TRBD1 (5 bases). V gave up 1 base and J gave up 5 bases, with 6 bases separating them. The CDR3 contains 14 residues. Per the germline V gene, CDR1 is SGHNT and CDR2 is YENEEA. The CDR3 nucleotides are TGTGCCAGCAGCTTAGGGGGCAATAATTCACCCCTCCACTTT. This encodes CASSLGGNNSPLHF.

The rearrangement joins TRBV5-4 to TRBJ2-7; no definite D call. CDR1 and CDR2 (germline): SGHNT, YYREEE (reference sequence). Trimming removed 0 bases at V and 0 bases at J, with 7 bases between. The CDR3 is made up of 14 amino acids. This CDR3 is CASSLEQNSYEQYF. CDR3 DNA: TGTGCCAGCAGCTTGGAACAAAACTCCTACGAGCAGTACTTC.

This chain uses TRBV5-4 with TRBJ2-6; D remains ambiguous. The ends were cut back, 4 bases at V and 0 bases at J, with 11 bases in the middle. The germline V gene has CDR1 SGHNT and CDR2 YYREEE (reference sequence). The CDR3 has 16 amino acids. CDR3 residues: CASSLYSGSGANVLTF. The DNA of the CDR3 is TGTGCCAGCAGCCTGTACAGTGGCTCTGGGGCCAACGTCCTGACTTTC.

The chain couples TRBV5-1 to TRBJ2-7; D is unclear. The CDR3 sequence is 14 residues long. Germline V gene lookup returns CDR1 SGHRS and CDR2 YFSETQ. V lost 3 bases, J lost 3 bases, and 13 bases lay in between. CDR3 amino acids: CASSSTTPLYEQYF. CDR3 in DNA: TGCGCCAGCAGCTCTACTACCCCCCTCTACGAGCAGTACTTC.

This chain joins TRBV7-8 and TRBJ2-7; D may be TRBD1 (6 bases). The CDR3 is made up of 17 amino acids. V was clipped by 0 bases and J by 7 bases, with 22 bases between them. CDR1 and CDR2 from the germline V gene are SGHVS and FQNEAQ. This chain's CDR3 is CASSLARQENPGWEQYF. DNA for the CDR3: TGTGCCAGCAGCTTAGCCCGACAGGAGAACCCGGGGTGGGAGCAGTACTTC.

The chain joins TRBV14 to TRBJ1-2; D call uncertain. CDR1 and CDR2 from the germline V gene are SGHDN and FVKESK. V lost 6 bases and J 1 base, leaving 12 bases between the germline ends. The CDR3 runs 14 residues. In DNA form, the CDR3 reads TGTGCCAGCAGTATCTCCGGACTTAACTATGGCTACACCTTC. Amino acids: CASSISGLNYGYTF. The entire variable domain, with the rest obtained from reference TRBV14 and TRBJ1-2, is as follows: EAGVTQFPSHSVIEKGQTVTLRCDPISGHDNLYWYRRVMGKEIKFLLHFVKESKQDESGMPNNRFLAERTGGTYSTLKVQPAELEDSGVYFCASSISGLNYGYTFGSGTRLTVV.